Below, 32 T cell receptor beta chains from the same sample are listed, as sequenced in a study of cytotoxic CD8 clonotypes in ibrutinib-treated CLL. Method: immunoSEQ multiplex PCR; TCRdb's copy keeps in-frame clones and lacks some. The repertoire has about 330,000 clones, around 66% of them found once; the top ten carry around 6.5%. The material sequenced was PBMCs, taken after 36 months of ibrutinib treatment. The receptor set was obtained from a human donor with chronic lymphocytic leukemia.

The chain employs TRBV7-3 and TRBJ2-3; D possibly corresponds to TRBD2 (6 bases). The length of the CDR3 is 15 residues. V lost 3 bases and J 1 base, leaving 11 bases between the germline ends. The germline CDR1 and CDR2 sequences are SGHTA and FQGTGA. Written as DNA, the CDR3 is TGTGCCAGCAGCTTCAGTCAGCGGGGCACAGATACGCAGTATTTT. This sequence encodes CASSFSQRGTDTQYF. The variable domain in full, with the rest retrieved from reference TRBV7-3 and TRBJ2-3, is GAGVSQTPSNKVTEKGKYVELRCDPISGHTALYWYRQSLGQGPEFLIYFQGTGAADDSGLPNDRFFAVRPEGSVSTLKIQRTERGDSAVYLCASSFSQRGTDTQYFGPGTRLTVL.

As to this clone: The same CDR3 arises from other DNA sequences in this sample as well. This rearrangement joins TRBV28 to TRBJ2-7; TRBD1 matches at 10 bases. The V gene's germline CDR1 is MDHEN and CDR2 SYDVKM. The CDR3 has 14 amino acids. V lost 3 bases to trimming and J lost 4 bases; unmatched junction nucleotides: 3. DNA of the CDR3: TGTGCCAGCAGTTTCCGGGACAGGGGTTACGAGCAGTACTTC. Protein: CASSFRDRGYEQYF.

This clone has just a few counts. The chain has TRBV18 and TRBJ1-1; 8 bases fit TRBD1. Germline V lookup: CDR1 KGHSH, CDR2 LQKENI. Trimming took 6 bases from V and 2 from J; bases not matched to a gene: 11. CDR3 length: 16 amino acids. CDR3 in DNA: TGTGCCAGCTCGCCGCCGACAGGGGTAATAAACACTGAAGCTTTCTTT. This gives the protein CASSPPTGVINTEAFF.

The V call is TRBV7-7, the J call TRBJ2-5; possibly TRBD2 for D (5 bases). The germline gives CDR1 SSHAT, CDR2 FNYEAQ (reference sequence). Between the trimmed V and J ends, which lost 1 base and 5 bases, there was a span of 11 bases. CDR3 length: 14 amino acids. This CDR3 reads CASSLGGNGETQYF. For the CDR3, the DNA is TGTGCCAGCAGCTTAGGAGGGAACGGGGAGACCCAGTACTTC. Looking up the rest from reference TRBV7-7 and TRBJ2-5 gives the full variable domain: GAGVSQSPRYKVTKRGQDVTLRCDPISSHATLYWYQQALGQGPEFLTYFNYEAQPDKSGLPSDRFSAERPEGSISTLTIQRTEQRDSAMYRCASSLGGNGETQYFGPGTRLLVL.

There are a few counts of this clone. The V call is TRBV6-5, the J call TRBJ1-5; TRBD1 matches 8 bases. Germline loops: CDR1 MNHEY, CDR2 SVGAGI. The trim removed 3 bases at V and 5 bases at J, leaving 6 bases unmatched. This CDR3 is built from 15 residues. The CDR3 DNA is TGTGCCAGCAGTTATTACAGGGGGAAAGATCAGCCCCAGCATTTT. Amino acid sequence: CASSYYRGKDQPQHF.

The chain joins TRBV5-1 to TRBJ2-7, with D possibly matching TRBD1 (5 bases). Germline CDR1 SGHRS, CDR2 YFSETQ. The CDR3 covers 13 residues. The V gene lost 4 bases and the J gene lost 0 bases, with 8 bases spanning the gap. CDR3 residues: CASSDSPSYEQYF. The CDR3 nucleotides are TGCGCCAGCAGCGACAGCCCCTCCTACGAGCAGTACTTC.

The chain uses TRBV7-6 and TRBJ2-7; 11 bases fit TRBD2. In germline, CDR1 is SGHVS, CDR2 FNYEAQ. The CDR3 spans 15 residues. The ends lost 1 base at V and 6 bases at J; junction bases unmatched: 5. The CDR3 here is CASSLGFLAGGEQYF. CDR3 in DNA: TGTGCCAGCAGCTTAGGATTTCTAGCGGGGGGCGAGCAGTACTTC. Full variable domain (missing parts from reference TRBV7-6 and TRBJ2-7): GAGVSQSPRYKVTKRGQDVALRCDPISGHVSLYWYRQALGQGPEFLTYFNYEAQQDKSGLPNDRFSAERPEGSISTLTIQRTEQRDSAMYRCASSLGFLAGGEQYFGPGTRLTVT.

This clone was observed a handful of times. This sequence joins TRBV10-3 and TRBJ1-6, with D tentatively TRBD1 (5 bases). The V and J ends lost 3 bases and 8 bases respectively, with 11 bases between them. From germline, CDR1 is ENHRY and CDR2 SYGVKD. This CDR3 has 14 amino acids. CDR3 region: CAISDAGGDSPLHF. In nucleotides, the CDR3 is TGTGCCATCAGTGATGCGGGAGGGGATTCACCCCTCCACTTT.

The DNA for the CDR3 is TGTGCCAGCAGTTACTCGTGGGGGTTTCCCCTCCACTTT. Translating it yields CASSYSWGFPLHF. This sequence joins TRBV6-5 and TRBJ1-6; the D gene is possibly TRBD1 (5 bases). From germline, CDR1 is MNHEY and CDR2 SVGAGI. CDR3 length: 13 residues. Trimming left V 0 bases short and J 13 bases short, with 10 bases between.

This clone was counted only a few times. The chain links TRBV9 to TRBJ1-2; weak D call: TRBD1 (6 bases). The V end lost 5 bases, the J end lost 0 bases, and 14 bases lay between the germline ends. The CDR3 runs to 15 residues. Germline loops: CDR1 SGDLS, CDR2 YYNGEE. CDR3 sequence (DNA): TGTGCCAGCAGAAGATTGGACAGAACTAACTATGGCTACACCTTC. Protein: CASRRLDRTNYGYTF. Full variable domain (rest looked up from reference TRBV9 and TRBJ1-2): DSGVTQTPKHLITATGQRVTLRCSPRSGDLSVYWYQQSLDQGLQFLIQYYNGEERAKGNILERFSAQQFPDLHSELNLSSLELGDSALYFCASRRLDRTNYGYTFGSGTRLTVV.

The rearrangement uses TRBV7-6 and TRBJ1-4; 8 bases fit TRBD1. CDR1 is SGHVS and CDR2 is FNYEAQ in the germline V gene. The junction had 12 bases not matched to a gene; V was cut back by 1 base and J by 2 bases. The CDR3 extends over 19 amino acids. DNA of the CDR3: TGTGCCAGCAGCTTAGTTATACAGGGGGAGAGAACGACTAATGAAAAACTGTTTTTT. Protein sequence: CASSLVIQGERTTNEKLFF.

This clone was counted ten times or more. The chain employs TRBV7-3 and TRBJ1-1; 7 nucleotides line up with TRBD1. The CDR3 is 12 amino acids. With 4 bases clipped from V and 10 bases from J, the junction kept 6 bases outside the gene matches. Looked up from germline, CDR1 is SGHTA and CDR2 is FQGTGA. In DNA form, the CDR3 reads TGTGCCAGCAGCTCCCGAGGGGGCCCAGCTTTCTTT. It translates to CASSSRGGPAFF.

The chain links TRBV5-4 to TRBJ2-5; the match to TRBD2 covers 7 bases. The germline V gene has CDR1 SGHNT and CDR2 YYREEE (reference sequence). The CDR3 has 16 amino acids. Trimming removed 2 bases from V and 2 bases from J; junction bases left unmatched: 9. The CDR3 is CASSFSRGISQETQYF. CDR3 bases: TGTGCCAGCAGCTTCTCGCGGGGGATCTCACAAGAGACCCAGTACTTC.

This clone was seen a few times. The rearrangement joins TRBV7-3 to TRBJ2-3, with a tentative D call TRBD2 (6 bases). Germline CDR1 is SGHTA and CDR2 is FQGTGA. The CDR3 covers 13 residues. V was clipped by 6 bases and J by 1 base, with 8 bases between them. The CDR3 sequence: CASRGGGTDTQYF. The CDR3 DNA is TGTGCCAGCAGGGGCGGGGGCACAGATACGCAGTATTTT. Complete variable domain (other parts from reference TRBV7-3 and TRBJ2-3): GAGVSQTPSNKVTEKGKYVELRCDPISGHTALYWYRQSLGQGPEFLIYFQGTGAADDSGLPNDRFFAVRPEGSVSTLKIQRTERGDSAVYLCASRGGGTDTQYFGPGTRLTVL.

This clone was counted only a few times. This chain connects TRBV6-6 to TRBJ1-6; D unclear. Germline V gives CDR1 MNHNY, CDR2 SVGAGI (reference sequence). The CDR3 loop spans 14 amino acids. Trimming stripped 2 bases from V and 7 bases from J, with 9 bases between. As DNA, the CDR3 is TGTGCCAGCAGTTACGGCAGACTGAATTCACCCCTCCACTTT. This gives the protein CASSYGRLNSPLHF.

As DNA, the CDR3 is TGTGCCAGCAGCCCCCGAGGACAGGGGCTCTACGAGCAGTACTTC. This encodes CASSPRGQGLYEQYF. This chain joins TRBV7-6 and TRBJ2-7; TRBD1 agrees at 9 bases. Per the germline V gene, CDR1 is SGHVS and CDR2 is FNYEAQ. After removal of 5 bases from V and 3 bases from J, the junction contained 8 bases not matched to a gene. The CDR3 sequence is 15 residues long.

V gene TRBV23-1 combines with J gene TRBJ1-1; possibly TRBD1 for D (6 bases). TRBV23-1 qualifies as an ORF whose function is uncertain. V gave up 5 bases and J gave up 0 bases, with 10 bases separating them. This CDR3 is 14 amino acids long. CDR3 sequence (DNA): TGCGCCAGCAGTTTTAGACAGGTGAACACTGAAGCTTTCTTT. This encodes CASSFRQVNTEAFF.

The rearrangement uses TRBV11-2 and TRBJ1-5; D remains unclear. Germline V lookup: CDR1 SGHAT, CDR2 FQNNGV. Trimming removed 2 bases from V and 2 bases from J, with 7 bases in between. The CDR3 consists of 14 residues. The DNA of the CDR3 is TGTGCCAGCAGCTTATTTGGGGGCAATCAGCCCCAGCATTTT. This sequence encodes CASSLFGGNQPQHF.

This chain connects TRBV5-4 to TRBJ2-7; 10 bases are shared with TRBD2. The V gene's germline CDR1 is SGHNT and CDR2 YYREEE (reference sequence). This CDR3 spans 14 amino acids. J was trimmed by 5 bases and V by 2 bases; bases with no gene match: 4. CDR3 DNA sequence: TGTGCCAGCAGCTTAGCGGGAGGGCCACACGAGCAGTACTTC. Protein product: CASSLAGGPHEQYF.

This chain joins TRBV7-9 and TRBJ1-6; D unresolved. CDR3 length: 14 residues. V dropped 5 bases and J dropped 8 bases, with 13 bases sitting between them. CDR1 is SEHNR, CDR2 FQNEAQ, per germline (reference sequence). The CDR3 protein is CASSPGITDSPLHF. CDR3 nucleotide sequence: TGTGCCAGCAGCCCTGGGATTACGGATTCACCCCTCCACTTT.

There are a few counts of this clone. This chain uses TRBV18 with TRBJ2-1; 7 bases agree with TRBD2. Germline V gene data show CDR1 as KGHSH and CDR2 as LQKENI. The J segment lost 4 bases and the V segment lost 4 bases, leaving 7 bases of the junction unmatched. This CDR3 is 15 amino acids long. In nucleotides, the CDR3 is TGTGCCAGCTCACAGGGCCGGGGGGATTACAATGAGCAGTTCTTC. This gives the protein CASSQGRGDYNEQFF.

The V gene is TRBV7-2, the J gene TRBJ1-1; D is unresolved. The germline V and J ends were trimmed by 2 bases and 4 bases, with 8 bases remaining between them. Germline CDR1 is SGHTA and CDR2 is FQGNSA. The CDR3 consists of 13 residues. In DNA, the CDR3 is TGTGCCAGCAGCTTAAGGGCTGGCACTGAAGCTTTCTTT. As protein: CASSLRAGTEAFF.

The rearrangement joins TRBV11-2 to TRBJ2-3; no definite D call. CDR3 size: 16 residues. CDR1 is SGHAT, CDR2 FQNNGV, per germline. V was clipped by 5 bases and J by 0 bases, with 15 bases between them. This CDR3 is CASSHKTWSSTDTQYF. CDR3 bases: TGTGCCAGCAGCCACAAAACGTGGTCAAGCACAGATACGCAGTATTTT. The full variable domain, rest sourced from reference TRBV11-2 and TRBJ2-3, is EAGVAQSPRYKIIEKRQSVAFWCNPISGHATLYWYQQILGQGPKLLIQFQNNGVVDDSQLPKDRFSAERLKGVDSTLKIQPAKLEDSAVYLCASSHKTWSSTDTQYFGPGTRLTVL.

The chain is built from TRBV6-5 and TRBJ2-7; 11 bases are shared with TRBD2. The CDR3 runs 15 residues. CDR1 is MNHEY, CDR2 SVGAGI, per germline. J was trimmed by 1 base and V by 6 bases; bases with no gene match: 5. The CDR3 sequence: CASSQLAGGSYEQYF. The CDR3 region has the DNA TGTGCCAGCAGCCAGCTAGCGGGAGGTTCCTACGAGCAGTACTTC.

This clone appeared once. This chain joins TRBV11-1 and TRBJ2-7; TRBD2 agrees at 7 bases. Trimming took 0 bases from V and 3 from J; bases not matched to a gene: 5. Germline V gives CDR1 SGHAT, CDR2 FQDESV (reference sequence). The CDR3 contains 15 residues. The CDR3 sequence: CASSLARETVYEQYF. CDR3 in DNA: TGTGCCAGCAGCTTAGCGCGGGAGACAGTCTACGAGCAGTACTTC.

The chain employs TRBV5-4 and TRBJ2-2; perhaps TRBD1 as D (6 bases). With 2 bases removed from V and 3 bases from J, the gap between germline ends came to 11 bases. This CDR3 spans 15 amino acids. CDR1 is SGHNT and CDR2 is YYREEE in the germline V gene (reference sequence). CDR3 DNA sequence: TGTGCCAGCAGCTTTTGGGGGCCGGACACCGGGGAGCTGTTTTTT. It translates to CASSFWGPDTGELFF.

This clone was detected only a few times. The chain uses TRBV6-5 and TRBJ1-2, with D perhaps TRBD1 (5 bases). This CDR3 contains 13 residues. V lost 6 bases to trimming and J lost 4 bases, with 12 bases between them. Germline CDR1 reads MNHEY; CDR2 reads SVGAGI. This chain's CDR3 is CASSPGASYGYTF. CDR3 coding DNA: TGTGCCAGCAGCCCCGGGGCCTCCTATGGCTACACCTTC.

This clone has only a few counts. The rearrangement joins TRBV7-9 to TRBJ2-7, with 9 bases identical to TRBD2. V lost 5 bases, J lost 3 bases, and 11 bases stayed unmatched. The germline gives CDR1 SEHNR, CDR2 FQNEAQ (reference sequence). The CDR3 spans 16 residues. As DNA, the CDR3 is TGTGCCAGCAGCCCAAGACAACTAGCGGGCCTCTACGAGCAGTACTTC. Amino acid sequence: CASSPRQLAGLYEQYF.

This clone appeared a single time. The chain links TRBV20-1 to TRBJ2-3; D may be TRBD1 (7 bases). This CDR3 contains 11 residues. V was clipped by 6 bases and J by 6 bases, with 10 bases between them. Germline-derived CDR1 and CDR2 are DFQATT and SNEGSKA (reference sequence). The CDR3 here is CSARGEDTQYF. The CDR3 nucleotides are TGCAGTGCCAGGGGGGAGGATACGCAGTATTTT.

J is TRBJ1-4 and V is TRBV9, with a tentative D call TRBD1 (5 bases). Germline V gives CDR1 SGDLS, CDR2 YYNGEE. V was pared by 2 bases and J by 4 bases, with 6 bases between. This CDR3 is built from 13 residues. CDR3 in amino acids: CASSVGGNEKLFF. CDR3 DNA sequence: TGTGCCAGCAGCGTCGGGGGTAATGAAAAACTGTTTTTT.

The chain is built from TRBV10-3 and TRBJ2-6; tentative D call: TRBD1 (6 bases). CDR1 is ENHRY and CDR2 is SYGVKD in the germline V gene. CDR3 length equals 17 residues. V lost 4 bases to trimming and J lost 0 bases, with 13 bases between them. The DNA for the CDR3 is TGTGCCATCAGTGGTGACAGGTTAAACTCTGGGGCCAACGTCCTGACTTTC. Its translation is CAISGDRLNSGANVLTF.

This chain joins TRBV7-2 and TRBJ2-5, with D unclear. The CDR3 is made up of 13 amino acids. Germline-derived CDR1 and CDR2 are SGHTA and FQGNSA. With 5 bases removed from V and 2 bases from J, the gap between germline ends came to 9 bases. Here the CDR3 reads CASSQAIQETQYF. The CDR3 nucleotides read TGTGCCAGCAGCCAAGCGATTCAAGAGACCCAGTACTTC.